These 25 T cell receptor beta chains originate from one sample sequenced in a study of vaccination and CD4 T cells after COVID-19. These receptors are not linked to any known antigen. Stated treatment: roughly 10-day PBMC culture with coronavirus spike peptide pools or control peptides (ViraFEST assay). The assay that was used to sequence DNA from cultured CD4+ T cells was the Oncomine TCR Beta short-read assay. Using its own MiXCR run on the PCR reads, TCRdb lists one record per CDR3 protein. The sample lists around 20,000 distinct CDR3 sequences; approximately 33% were seen once. The sequenced sample was cultured CD4+ T cells from blood. These TCRs come from a human donor with COVID-19.

This rearrangement joins TRBV5-1 to TRBJ2-5, with TRBD1 as a possible D gene (5 bases). CDR3 length: 17 residues. V was trimmed by 2 bases and J by 2 bases, leaving 19 bases between them. CDR1 is SGHRS, CDR2 YFSETQ, per germline. This CDR3 reads CASSLGAQAPAQETQYF. Here the CDR3 DNA reads TGCGCCAGCAGCTTAGGGGCCCAAGCTCCGGCACAAGAGACCCAGTACTTC.

The chain combines TRBV9 with TRBJ1-2, with D tentatively TRBD1 (5 bases). Germline-derived CDR1 and CDR2 are SGDLS and YYNGEE. The CDR3 length is 12 residues. Trimming took off 7 bases at V and 5 bases at J, with 12 bases between the two ends. CDR3 loop: CASGAQGYGYTF. The CDR3 bases are TGTGCCAGCGGAGCGCAGGGTTATGGCTACACCTTC. Filled out from reference TRBV9 and TRBJ1-2, the complete variable domain reads DSGVTQTPKHLITATGQRVTLRCSPRSGDLSVYWYQQSLDQGLQFLIQYYNGEERAKGNILERFSAQQFPDLHSELNLSSLELGDSALYFCASGAQGYGYTFGSGTRLTVV.

V usage is TRBV19 and J usage is TRBJ2-4; D might be TRBD1 (5 bases). The germline V and J ends were trimmed by 5 bases and 0 bases, with 11 bases remaining between them. Germline assignment: CDR1 LNHDA and CDR2 SQIVND (reference sequence). The CDR3 has 15 amino acids. The CDR3 loop is CASSPSQGAKNIQYF. The CDR3 nucleotides read TGTGCCAGTAGTCCCTCCCAGGGAGCCAAAAACATTCAGTACTTC.

This clonotype turned up a few times. V is TRBV20-1 and J is TRBJ1-1, with 7 nucleotides matching TRBD1. The J segment lost 6 bases and the V segment lost 6 bases, leaving 7 bases of the junction unmatched. CDR1 DFQATT and CDR2 SNEGSKA come from the germline V gene (reference sequence). The CDR3 covers 12 residues. CDR3 sequence reads: CSARQGGAEAFF. CDR3 coding DNA: TGCAGTGCCAGACAGGGAGGCGCTGAAGCTTTCTTT.

This clonotype was picked up a small number of times. V is TRBV11-3 and J is TRBJ2-5; 7 nucleotides agree with TRBD1. The trim removed 5 bases at V and 2 bases at J, leaving 8 bases unmatched. Per the germline V gene, CDR1 is SGHNT and CDR2 is YENEEA. The CDR3 is made up of 15 amino acids. DNA of the CDR3: TGTGCCAGCAGCCCTCCGACAGGGCGTCAAGAGACCCAGTACTTC. Its translation: CASSPPTGRQETQYF.

This sequence joins TRBV12-3 or TRBV12-4 and TRBJ2-5; 14 nucleotides align to TRBD2. This CDR3 region has 15 residues. J lost 4 bases, V lost 6 bases, and 4 bases had no gene match. The CDR3 sequence: CASRLGTSGGETQYF. The CDR3 region has the DNA TGTGCCAGCAGACTGGGGACTAGCGGGGGAGAGACCCAGTACTTC.

CDR3 in DNA: TGTGCCAGCAGCCTAGAGTCCAGGGGGATCAATCAGCCCCAGCATTTT. Amino acid sequence: CASSLESRGINQPQHF. This chain connects TRBV7-8 to TRBJ1-5, with 7 nucleotides matching TRBD1. This CDR3 contains 16 residues. The junction had 10 bases not matched to a gene; V was cut back by 5 bases and J by 3 bases. Germline CDR1 reads SGHVS; CDR2 reads FQNEAQ.

This clonotype was counted only a few times. The rearrangement links TRBV19 to TRBJ2-1; D is undetermined. The germline V gene encodes CDR1 LNHDA and CDR2 SQIVND (reference sequence). Trimming stripped 10 bases from V and 5 bases from J, with 12 bases between. This CDR3 region has 12 residues. The CDR3 DNA reads as TGTGCCACTAAAGTACCTAACAATGAGCAGTTCTTC. Residues: CATKVPNNEQFF.

The chain has TRBV28 and TRBJ2-6; 7 bases agree with TRBD1. The trim removed 4 bases at V and 0 bases at J, leaving 12 bases unmatched. Looked up from germline, CDR1 is MDHEN and CDR2 is SYDVKM. CDR3 length: 19 amino acids. The CDR3 sequence is CASSSLGDSSGSGANVLTF. As DNA, the CDR3 is TGTGCCAGCAGTTCGCTCGGGGACAGCTCAGGCTCTGGGGCCAACGTCCTGACTTTC.

This clonotype was picked up a small number of times. This chain joins TRBV20-1 and TRBJ1-6; 8 bases line up with TRBD1. Trimming removed 6 bases from V and 6 bases from J; junction bases left unmatched: 7. The CDR3 is 14 amino acids. Looked up from germline, CDR1 is DFQATT and CDR2 is SNEGSKA (reference sequence). The CDR3 sequence: CSAHGQGANSPLHF. CDR3 coding DNA: TGCAGTGCACACGGACAGGGTGCTAATTCACCCCTCCACTTT.

The rearrangement links TRBV6-1 to TRBJ2-5; D could derive from TRBD1 or TRBD2 (7 bases each). Germline CDR1 reads MNHNS; CDR2 reads SASEGT. With 8 bases removed from V and 4 bases from J, the gap between germline ends came to 20 bases. There are 15 residues in the CDR3. In nucleotides, the CDR3 is TGTGCCAGCCAGGGGGGGCGGGGATTGAGAGAGACCCAGTACTTC. As protein: CASQGGRGLRETQYF.

This chain uses TRBV7-2 with TRBJ1-2, with TRBD1 identical over 7 bases. The V gene's germline CDR1 is SGHTA and CDR2 FQGNSA. The CDR3 runs 14 residues. Trimming cost V 5 bases and J 1 base; bases outside gene matches: 4. The CDR3 region has the DNA TGTGCCAGCAGCACCCGACAGGGTAACTATGGCTACACCTTC. This encodes CASSTRQGNYGYTF.

V gene TRBV2 combines with J gene TRBJ2-7; unclear D gene. The CDR3 covers 16 residues. Germline CDR1 reads SNHLY; CDR2 reads FYNNEI. Deletions cut 6 bases from V and 0 bases from J, with 18 bases between. The CDR3 DNA reads as TGTGCCAGCAGAGAGGCTGGCAGGATGAGCTCCTACGAGCAGTACTTC. Translated: CASREAGRMSSYEQYF. Variable domain in full (rest from reference TRBV2 and TRBJ2-7): EPEVTQTPSHQVTQMGQEVILRCVPISNHLYFYWYRQILGQKVEFLVSFYNNEISEKSEIFDDQFSVERPDGSNFTLKIRSTKLEDSAMYFCASREAGRMSSYEQYFGPGTRLTVT.

V usage is TRBV28 and J usage is TRBJ2-5; 7 nucleotides match TRBD1. The germline gives CDR1 MDHEN, CDR2 SYDVKM. There are 19 residues in the CDR3. Losses at the gene ends were 2 bases for V and 0 bases for J; bases not matched to a gene: 15. CDR3 residues: CASSLRGTVPTEYQETQYF. In DNA form, the CDR3 reads TGTGCCAGCAGTTTAAGGGGGACAGTGCCCACGGAGTACCAAGAGACCCAGTACTTC. Full variable domain (remainder filled in from reference TRBV28 and TRBJ2-5): DVKVTQSSRYLVKRTGEKVFLECVQDMDHENMFWYRQDPGLGLRLIYFSYDVKMKEKGDIPEGYSVSREKKERFSLILESASTNQTSMYLCASSLRGTVPTEYQETQYFGPGTRLLVL.

The V call is TRBV4-1, the J call TRBJ1-6; a weak D match, TRBD1 (6 bases). This CDR3 region has 15 residues. Germline V CDR1 and CDR2: MGHRA, YSYEKL. V was pared by 4 bases and J by 7 bases, with 14 bases between. Written as DNA, the CDR3 is TGCGCCAGCAGCCCGTGGGACACTGAGAATTCACCCCTCCACTTT. This encodes CASSPWDTENSPLHF.

This clonotype was seen a handful of times. CDR3 in amino acids: CSARKGGGNSNQPQHF. The DNA of the CDR3 is TGCAGTGCCCGAAAGGGAGGGGGCAACAGCAATCAGCCCCAGCATTTT. The chain joins TRBV20-1 to TRBJ1-5; 7 nucleotides line up with TRBD1. Losses at the gene ends were 6 bases for V and 1 base for J; bases not matched to a gene: 12. The CDR3 is made up of 16 amino acids. Germline CDR1 DFQATT, CDR2 SNEGSKA (reference sequence).

V gene TRBV7-2 combines with J gene TRBJ2-3; D unclear. Germline CDR1 is SGHTA and CDR2 is FQGNSA. Trimming removed 1 base from V and 1 base from J, with 6 bases in between. This CDR3 comprises 14 residues. In nucleotides, the CDR3 is TGTGCCAGCAGCTTAGGGCTTCGCACAGATACGCAGTATTTT. Protein product: CASSLGLRTDTQYF.

This clonotype was seen a few times. CDR3 DNA: TGTGCCAGCAGCTTAGAGGGTTCGGCAAGGAACACCGGGGAGCTGTTTTTT. Its translation is CASSLEGSARNTGELFF. This chain uses TRBV7-6 with TRBJ2-2, with D hard to call. In germline, CDR1 is SGHVS, CDR2 FNYEAQ. The CDR3 runs 17 residues. Trimming stripped 1 base from V and 1 base from J, with 13 bases between.

This clonotype is medium-sized in the sample. The chain couples TRBV24-1 to TRBJ1-2, with a possible D match to TRBD1 (6 bases). The CDR3 consists of 14 residues. Germline V gene data show CDR1 as KGHDR and CDR2 as SFDVKD. The V end was cut by 3 bases, the J end by 8 bases, with 15 bases between. The CDR3 region has the DNA TGTGCCACCAGTGATCCGCAGGGGCGCCGCGGCTACACCTTC. Amino acids: CATSDPQGRRGYTF.

This chain joins TRBV28 and TRBJ1-6, with TRBD1 as a possible D gene (5 bases). The CDR3 loop spans 15 amino acids. The V gene's germline CDR1 is MDHEN and CDR2 SYDVKM. V was pared by 1 base and J by 6 bases, with 10 bases between. The chain's CDR3 is CASSLSGTFNSPLHF. The CDR3 region has the DNA TGTGCCAGCAGTTTATCAGGGACTTTTAATTCACCCCTCCACTTT.

This clonotype has only a few counts. The rearrangement joins TRBV7-3 to TRBJ2-7, with D possibly being TRBD1 or TRBD2 (5 bases each). This CDR3 has 14 amino acids. Per germline, CDR1 SGHTA and CDR2 FQGTGA. Trimming left V 0 bases short and J 5 bases short, with 11 bases between. The CDR3 DNA sequence: TGTGCCAGCAGCTTAACGGGGGTTGCGGACGAGCAGTACTTC. Translated, it gives CASSLTGVADEQYF.

In regard to this clonotype: The junction departs from the called germline gene at one end, perhaps through a read error. This chain joins TRBV7-7 and TRBJ2-5; TRBD2 matches 9 bases. The CDR3 has 15 amino acids. Per germline, CDR1 SSHAT and CDR2 FNYEAQ (reference sequence). CDR3 in amino acids: CASSPGLAKQETQYF. As DNA, the CDR3 is TGTGCTAGCAGCCCGGGACTAGCAAAACAAGAGACCCAGTACTTC.

This sequence joins TRBV19 and TRBJ1-2; the match to TRBD1 covers 11 bases. Trimming cost V 6 bases and J 4 bases; bases outside gene matches: 13. The CDR3 length is 17 residues. The V gene's germline CDR1 is LNHDA and CDR2 SQIVND (reference sequence). The CDR3 loop is CASRTGTGGSYFYGYTF. CDR3 coding DNA: TGTGCCAGTAGAACCGGGACAGGGGGAAGCTATTTCTATGGCTACACCTTC.

The CDR3 DNA is TGTGCCAGCAGCGACCCGGGACAGGGTTTGCACACCTTC. It is translated as CASSDPGQGLHTF. The chain is built from TRBV7-9 and TRBJ1-2, with 9 bases that match TRBD1. Germline assignment: CDR1 SEHNR and CDR2 FQNEAQ (reference sequence). The CDR3 spans 13 residues. V was clipped by 5 bases and J by 12 bases; unmatched bases: 10. Complete variable domain (other parts from reference TRBV7-9 and TRBJ1-2): DTGVSQNPRHKITKRGQNVTFRCDPISEHNRLYWYRQTLGQGPEFLTYFQNEAQLEKSRLLSDRFSAERPKGSFSTLEIQRTEQGDSAMYLCASSDPGQGLHTFGSGTRLTVV.

There are a few counts of this clonotype. V is TRBV23-1 and J is TRBJ1-5; 9 bases line up with TRBD1. TRBV23-1 is classed as an ORF, of uncertain function. The J segment lost 7 bases and the V segment lost 8 bases, leaving 12 bases of the junction unmatched. CDR3 length equals 15 residues. The CDR3 DNA reads as TGCGCCAGCCCTATCGGACAGGGGCCAGGACAGCCCCAGCATTTT. The encoded protein is CASPIGQGPGQPQHF.